Sequencing of this T cell receptor beta chain was carried out in a study of tumor-infiltrating lymphocytes in primary liver carcinoma. Total RNA amounting to roughly 450 ng was the source from which TCR beta cDNA was made with a constant-region primer. Nested multiplex PCR, run for three rounds with slightly modified ARM-PCR, yielded TCR beta libraries. Use of TRBV1-TRBV30 forward primers with a C-beta reverse primer characterized the first two PCR rounds, which lasted about 9 cycles each. MiXCR, applied by TCRdb to the multiplex PCR reads, yields one record per CDR3 protein. The repertoire includes about 99,000 distinct CDR3 sequences, about 70% of them detected once, and around 9.1% sits in the top ten. This clonotype was seen only a few times. One end of the junction does not line up with germline, which may come from a read error. The roughly 17-31 mg bulk tissue piece was not sorted before simultaneous RNA and DNA extraction.

Germline CDR1 and CDR2: SGHNT and YENEEA. CDR3 length: 17 residues. The clonotype comes from a woman in her fifties or sixties with primary liver carcinoma and hepatitis B virus infection. V and J are TRBV11-3 and TRBJ2-3; possibly TRBD2 for D (6 bases). Sequenced: liver tumor tissue from sampling region 5. Sample subset: tumor region T5, tumor centre. The CDR3 nucleotides are TGTGCCAGCGGCTTAGATCCGACTAGTGGGAGTGGTAATACGCAGTATTTT. Protein sequence: CASGLDPTSGSGNTQYF.